The T cell receptor (beta chain) described here comes from a study of blood T cell repertoires in COVID-19. As for the study in general: The analysed material was cDNA or gDNA that came from T cells, B-cell-depleted T cells, or PBMCs.

Authors' methods: It was from reference gene primer amplification that nucleated cell counts were estimated. Data came from immunoSEQ multiplex PCR; TCRdb stores just in-frame clones and leaves some out. The V and J calls and clone size are taken from that table; D and trimming were inferred from the DNA. The sample includes approximately 350,000 clones, roughly 89% of them seen just once. J was trimmed by 5 bases and V by 4 bases; bases with no gene match: 6. This CDR3 spans 14 amino acids. The germline CDR1 and CDR2 sequences are SGHNT and YYREEE (reference sequence). This TCR derives from a young woman who had recovered from COVID-19. Material: peripheral blood. The V and J genes are TRBV5-4 and TRBJ2-5; the match to TRBD1 covers 9 bases. The CDR3 spells CASSLSGTGETQYF. In DNA, the CDR3 is TGTGCCAGCAGCCTATCCGGGACAGGGGAGACCCAGTACTTC.